These T cell receptor beta chains were read from a single sample in a study of cytomegalovirus exposure and HLA in healthy donors. Produced via immunoSEQ multiplex PCR; TCRdb's table is partial and in-frame only. This table has around 190,000 clones, 85% appearing once. Source material: PBMCs. These receptor sequences come from a man aged 18 to 30 in good health and CMV-seropositive. Both conserved end residues are part of each CDR3. D genes are given only for firm matches. Clone size is shown for a subset of rows, as once, few, many or a class of expanded clone.

>TRBJ2-7|TRBD2|15|TRBV6-5|NA
CASSTRGGAAYEQYF
TGTGCCAGCAGCACCCGGGGGGGAGCCGCCTACGAGCAGTACTTC
>TRBJ1-1|NA|14|TRBV5-4|few
CASSSKQGHTEAFF
TGTGCCAGCAGCTCCAAACAGGGTCACACTGAAGCTTTCTTT
>TRBJ1-4|TRBD1|14|TRBV5-4|NA
CASSFKGAGEKLFF
TGTGCCAGCAGCTTTAAGGGGGCGGGTGAAAAACTGTTTTTT
>TRBJ1-4|TRBD1|14|TRBV7-2|NA
CASSLGGTGVKLFF
TGTGCCAGCAGCTTAGGTGGGACAGGGGTAAAACTGTTTTTT
>TRBJ2-1|NA|13|TRBV6-1|NA
CASDRGSLNEQFF
TGTGCCAGCGATCGCGGTTCCCTTAATGAGCAGTTCTTC
>TRBJ2-3|NA|17|TRBV7-2|NA
CASSLRRGATGTDTQYF
TGTGCCAGCAGCTTACGGCGGGGAGCGACGGGCACAGATACGCAGTATTTT
>TRBJ2-7|NA|12|TRBV7-9|NA
CASSPNSYEQYF
TGTGCCAGCAGCCCAAATTCCTACGAGCAGTACTTC
>TRBJ2-2|TRBD2|15|TRBV5-1|NA
CASSWTSGGTGELFF
TGCGCCAGCAGCTGGACTAGCGGGGGGACCGGGGAGCTGTTTTTT
>TRBJ1-3|NA|16|TRBV6-1|NA
CASSENPVDSGNTIYF
TGTGCCAGCAGTGAAAACCCTGTAGACTCTGGAAACACCATATATTTT
>TRBJ2-5|TRBD1|11|TRBV28|NA
CASRGGQGADF
TGTGCCAGCAGGGGGGGACAGGGGGCGGACTTC
>TRBJ1-1|TRBD1|19|TRBV5-8|few
CASSLWIAGTGVVDTEAFF
TGTGCCAGCAGCTTGTGGATTGCCGGGACAGGGGTTGTGGACACTGAAGCTTTCTTT
>TRBJ2-7|TRBD1|13|TRBV28|NA
CASSWDRAYEQYF
TGTGCCAGCAGTTGGGACAGGGCCTACGAGCAGTACTTC
>TRBJ2-7|NA|15|TRBV4-1|NA
CASSQIGTRVYEQYF
TGCGCCAGCAGCCAGATCGGGACAAGAGTCTACGAGCAGTACTTC
>TRBJ1-1|NA|14|TRBV28|few
CASSLRVSYTEAFF
TGTGCCAGCAGTCTCAGGGTCTCCTACACTGAAGCTTTCTTT
>TRBJ1-2|TRBD1|16|TRBV5-4|NA
CASSSPQAGTGHGYTF
TGTGCCAGCAGCTCCCCCCAGGCCGGGACAGGTCATGGCTACACCTTC
>TRBJ1-1|NA|16|TRBV5-1|NA
CASSWGGGGGGTEAFF
TGCGCCAGCAGTTGGGGGGGAGGTGGAGGTGGCACTGAAGCTTTCTTT
>TRBJ1-2|TRBD1|18|TRBV27|NA
CASSLTPSTGGGQNGYTF
TGTGCCAGCAGTTTGACCCCCAGTACAGGGGGCGGACAAAATGGCTACACCTTC
>TRBJ2-3|NA|13|TRBV7-8|NA
CASSSGEVDTQYF
TGTGCCAGCAGCTCCGGGGAGGTCGATACGCAGTATTTT
>TRBJ2-4|NA|15|TRBV6-5|NA
CASSYSRVPKNIQYF
TGTGCCAGCAGTTACTCCAGGGTACCCAAAAACATTCAGTACTTC
>TRBJ2-3|TRBD2|16|TRBV13|NA
CASSLDSGAMPDTQYF
TGTGCCAGCAGCTTAGATAGCGGGGCTATGCCAGATACGCAGTATTTT
>TRBJ2-2|TRBD2|13|TRBV28|NA
CASISGSTGELFF
TGTGCCAGCATTAGCGGGAGCACCGGGGAGCTGTTTTTT
>TRBJ2-1|TRBD2|15|TRBV4-2|NA
CASSQGLADYNEQFF
TGTGCCAGCAGCCAGGGACTAGCGGACTACAATGAGCAGTTCTTC
>TRBJ2-1|TRBD1|11|TRBV2|NA
CASSDRGSGFF
TGTGCCAGCAGTGACAGGGGGTCGGGGTTCTTC
>TRBJ2-3|NA|15|TRBV5-1|NA
CASSLEYGSTDTQYF
TGCGCCAGCAGCTTGGAATATGGCAGCACAGATACGCAGTATTTT
>TRBJ2-1|NA|15|TRBV19|NA
CASSISGGPYNEQFF
TGTGCCAGTAGTATATCTGGGGGCCCCTACAATGAGCAGTTCTTC
>TRBJ2-7|TRBD2|15|TRBV7-6|NA
CASSPAAGGSYEQYF
TGTGCCAGCAGCCCGGCCGCGGGGGGCTCCTACGAGCAGTACTTC
>TRBJ2-1|TRBD2|14|TRBV2|NA
CASSTSGHYNEQFF
TGTGCCAGCAGTACTAGCGGGCATTACAATGAGCAGTTCTTC
>TRBJ2-3|NA|16|TRBV7-2|NA
CASSPIPGVFGDTQYF
TGTGCCAGCAGCCCCATCCCGGGAGTTTTCGGAGATACGCAGTATTTT
>TRBJ2-5|TRBD2|16|TRBV2|NA
CASSPGLAGLQETQYF
TGTGCCAGCAGTCCGGGACTAGCGGGCTTGCAAGAGACCCAGTACTTC
>TRBJ1-1|NA|16|TRBV11-3|NA
CASSLDRLGARTEAFF
TGTGCCAGCAGCTTAGATCGACTGGGGGCTCGTACTGAAGCTTTCTTT
>TRBJ2-2|TRBD1|15|TRBV27|NA
CASRRGTGATGELFF
TGTGCCAGCAGGAGGGGGACAGGAGCGACCGGGGAGCTGTTTTTT
>TRBJ2-1|TRBD2|17|TRBV13|NA
CASSYPGLAGEANEQFF
TGTGCCAGCAGCTACCCTGGGTTAGCGGGAGAGGCCAATGAGCAGTTCTTC
>TRBJ2-5|NA|15|TRBV9|NA
CASSDTGSPQETQYF
TGTGCCAGCAGCGATACAGGCAGCCCACAAGAGACCCAGTACTTC
>TRBJ1-1|NA|14|TRBV9|once
CASSVGSGITEAFF
TGTGCCAGCAGCGTAGGTTCGGGGATCACTGAAGCTTTCTTT
>TRBJ2-5|TRBD2|16|TRBV7-9|NA
CASSPSGGLHQETQYF
TGTGCCAGCAGCCCTTCGGGGGGGCTCCACCAAGAGACCCAGTACTTC
>TRBJ2-3|TRBD2|16|TRBV7-2|NA
CASSPGTSGGDNTQYF
TGTGCCAGCAGCCCAGGGACTAGCGGGGGGGATAATACGCAGTATTTT
>TRBJ1-6|TRBD1|14|TRBV2|NA
CASVQGVDNSPLHF
TGTGCCAGCGTACAGGGGGTTGATAATTCACCCCTCCACTTT
>TRBJ2-1|TRBD2|16|TRBV5-1|NA
CASSPEGLAGGNEQFF
TGCGCCAGCAGCCCGGAGGGACTAGCGGGGGGAAATGAGCAGTTCTTC
>TRBJ2-1|NA|18|TRBV5-4|NA
CASSLAPQRSPIYNEQFF
TGTGCCAGCAGCCTGGCCCCCCAGCGGTCCCCAATTTACAATGAGCAGTTCTTC
>TRBJ2-7|TRBD2|14|TRBV10-3|NA
CAISESSGFYEQYF
TGTGCCATCAGTGAGTCTAGCGGGTTCTACGAGCAGTACTTC
>TRBJ2-1|TRBD1|15|TRBV28|NA
CASSPNRGTYNEQFF
TGTGCCAGCAGTCCCAACAGGGGTACTTACAATGAGCAGTTCTTC
>TRBJ2-1|NA|15|TRBV5-6|NA
CASSLARRSYNEQFF
TGTGCCAGCAGCTTGGCCAGGAGGTCCTACAATGAGCAGTTCTTC
>TRBJ2-7|NA|14|TRBV5-4|NA
CASSLVGKGYEQYF
TGTGCCAGCAGCTTGGTGGGGAAGGGGTACGAGCAGTACTTC